The 15 T cell receptor beta chains presented below share a single source sample, sequenced in a study of blood T cell repertoires in COVID-19. Assay: immunoSEQ multiplex PCR; the TCRdb copy retains only in-frame clones and omits some. The sample consists of over 90,000 clones, around 73% of them appearing once. Sequenced input: peripheral blood. These receptors came from a man between 60 and 75 years old with active or convalescent COVID-19.

This clone occurred a few times. This chain links TRBV16 with TRBJ2-5, with TRBD1 identical over 10 bases. Per germline, CDR1 KGHSY and CDR2 FQNENV. The CDR3 spans 15 residues. The ends lost 4 bases at V and 4 bases at J; junction bases unmatched: 6. CDR3 in DNA: TGTGCCAGCAGCCCTACCGGACAGGGGGGAGAGACCCAGTACTTC. This codes for CASSPTGQGGETQYF.

The rearrangement uses TRBV7-9 and TRBJ2-3; 11 bases are shared with TRBD1. Germline-derived CDR1 and CDR2 are SEHNR and FQNEAQ (reference sequence). The CDR3 spans 18 residues. The trim removed 4 bases at V and 2 bases at J, leaving 11 bases unmatched. The CDR3 DNA is TGTGCCAGCAGCTCAGGACAGGGGGCGATCCGAAACACAGATACGCAGTATTTT. It encodes CASSSGQGAIRNTDTQYF.

CDR3 coding DNA: TGTGCCAGCAGCATATACAGGGGGTGGGTCACCGGGGAGCTGTTTTTT. This gives the protein CASSIYRGWVTGELFF. V usage is TRBV7-8 and J usage is TRBJ2-2; TRBD1 aligns across 8 bases. The CDR3 is 16 amino acids. Germline loops: CDR1 SGHVS, CDR2 FQNEAQ. With 5 bases clipped from V and 4 bases from J, the junction kept 9 bases outside the gene matches.

The rearrangement joins TRBV27 to TRBJ2-7, with no clear D. The CDR3 extends over 14 amino acids. Trimming pared 3 bases from V and 0 bases from J, leaving 9 bases between. CDR1 and CDR2 (germline): MNHEY, SMNVEV (reference sequence). CDR3 bases: TGTGCCAGCAGTTTCCAGGTAGACTCCTACGAGCAGTACTTC. Its protein product is CASSFQVDSYEQYF.

The rearrangement joins TRBV4-2 to TRBJ2-1; D may be TRBD2 (6 bases). The CDR3 extends over 14 amino acids. Germline V lookup: CDR1 LGHNA, CDR2 YNFKEQ. V lost 0 bases and J lost 7, with 10 bases in between. The chain's CDR3 is CASSQDPAGNEQFF. For the CDR3, the DNA is TGTGCCAGCAGCCAAGATCCGGCGGGGAATGAGCAGTTCTTC.

V gene TRBV6-5 combines with J gene TRBJ1-5, with D perhaps TRBD1 (5 bases). The CDR3 has 15 amino acids. The V and J ends lost 5 bases and 2 bases respectively, with 13 bases between them. Germline V gene lookup returns CDR1 MNHEY and CDR2 SVGAGI. CDR3 DNA sequence: TGTGCCAGCAGTCTTTCCAGGGTAGGCAATCAGCCCCAGCATTTT. This translates into CASSLSRVGNQPQHF.

CDR3 in DNA: TGCGCCAGCAGCCAAGACCGGGGGGGATGGACCCAGCATTTT. Residues: CASSQDRGGWTQHF. V is TRBV4-3 and J is TRBJ1-5; a possible D gene is TRBD1 (5 bases). The CDR3 spans 14 residues. Deletions cut 0 bases from V and 11 bases from J, with 14 bases between. Germline CDR1 LGHNA, CDR2 YSLEER.

This clone was counted between two and nine times. This rearrangement joins TRBV11-2 to TRBJ1-1; D is possibly TRBD1 (6 bases). Germline V gene data show CDR1 as SGHAT and CDR2 as FQNNGV. Trimming removed 1 base from V and 2 bases from J, with 14 bases in between. The length of the CDR3 is 16 residues. The CDR3 loop reads CASSLGRSGQNTEAFF. In nucleotides, the CDR3 is TGTGCCAGCAGCTTAGGCCGTTCGGGACAAAACACTGAAGCTTTCTTT.

This clone was seen a few times. V usage is TRBV11-2 and J usage is TRBJ2-7, with D maybe TRBD1 (5 bases). Germline values: CDR1 SGHAT, CDR2 FQNNGV. Between the trimmed V and J ends, which lost 3 bases and 6 bases, there was a span of 15 bases. The CDR3 extends over 14 amino acids. The CDR3 region is CASSFRAGHGEQYF. In DNA, the CDR3 is TGTGCCAGCAGCTTTAGGGCAGGGCACGGCGAGCAGTACTTC. The variable domain in full, completed from reference TRBV11-2 and TRBJ2-7, reads EAGVAQSPRYKIIEKRQSVAFWCNPISGHATLYWYQQILGQGPKLLIQFQNNGVVDDSQLPKDRFSAERLKGVDSTLKIQPAKLEDSAVYLCASSFRAGHGEQYFGPGTRLTVT.

In this sample, this clone turned up once. The chain couples TRBV19 to TRBJ2-1; tentatively, D is TRBD1 (5 bases). Germline loops: CDR1 LNHDA, CDR2 SQIVND (reference sequence). This CDR3 is 14 amino acids long. The V gene lost 6 bases and the J gene lost 6 bases, with 15 bases spanning the gap. This chain's CDR3 is CASSTGSAGNEQFF. The CDR3 nucleotides read TGTGCCAGTAGCACAGGCTCCGCAGGCAATGAGCAGTTCTTC. Looking up the rest from reference TRBV19 and TRBJ2-1 gives the full variable domain: DGGITQSPKYLFRKEGQNVTLSCEQNLNHDAMYWYRQDPGQGLRLIYYSQIVNDFQKGDIAEGYSVSREKKESFPLTVTSAQKNPTAFYLCASSTGSAGNEQFFGPGTRLTVL.

J is TRBJ2-7 and V is TRBV3-1 (or the pseudogene TRBV3-2); 7 bases are shared with TRBD2. After removal of 4 bases from V and 7 bases from J, the junction contained 4 bases not matched to a gene. This CDR3 is built from 12 residues. The germline V gene encodes CDR1 LGHDT and CDR2 YNNKEL (reference sequence). The CDR3 bases are TGTGCCAGCAGCCTTGGGCGGGGGGAGCAGTACGTC. It translates to CASSLGRGEQYV.

This chain links TRBV6-5 with TRBJ1-2; D is possibly TRBD1 (6 bases). Per the germline V gene, CDR1 is MNHEY and CDR2 is SVGAGI. The CDR3 totals 13 residues. The V and J ends lost 7 bases and 4 bases respectively, with 13 bases between them. The CDR3 DNA follows: TGTGCCAGCACCGAAGGGGGAAGCTATGGCTACACCTTC. Amino acid sequence: CASTEGGSYGYTF.

The chain has TRBV7-8 and TRBJ1-5, with unresolved D. V lost 2 bases and J lost 0, with 11 bases in between. Per germline, CDR1 SGHVS and CDR2 FQNEAQ. The CDR3 spans 16 residues. CDR3 in DNA: TGTGCCAGCAGCTTATGGCGGACTGGTAGCAATCAGCCCCAGCATTTT. As protein: CASSLWRTGSNQPQHF.

The genes are TRBV28 and TRBJ1-5, with TRBD1 matching over 8 bases. J gave up 11 bases and V 7 bases, and 16 bases lay outside the gene matches. This CDR3 contains 15 residues. In germline, CDR1 is MDHEN, CDR2 SYDVKM. CDR3 amino acids: CASTLQDRARTSQHF. The CDR3 bases are TGTGCCAGCACCCTCCAGGACAGGGCCCGAACGTCCCAGCATTTT.

The chain uses TRBV30 and TRBJ1-1, with 12 nucleotides matching TRBD1. With V trimmed by 4 bases and J by 4 bases, 10 bases remained unmatched. CDR3 size: 16 residues. The germline gives CDR1 GTSNPN, CDR2 SVGIG (reference sequence). Here the CDR3 DNA reads TGTGCCTGGACAGAGTGGGACAGGGGGCATGCCACTGAAGCTTTCTTT. As protein: CAWTEWDRGHATEAFF.